Sequencing of this T cell receptor beta chain was carried out in a study of T cell changes during pregnancy in multiple sclerosis. TCRdb keeps only in-frame clones here, not all; method: immunoSEQ multiplex PCR. The sample holds roughly 20,000 clones, approximately 87% seen once. The CDR3 sequence is 14 residues long. Per the germline V gene, CDR1 is MRHNA and CDR2 is SNTAGT. V gave up 10 bases and J gave up 8 bases; unmatched junction bases: 9. This clone was seen just once. The material was CD8+ T cells from peripheral blood mononuclear cells, obtained in the third trimester of pregnancy. The TCR comes from a female donor in good health, enrolled as a control in a pregnancy study. The chain recombines TRBV6-4 with TRBJ2-1; TRBD1 matches 12 bases. CDR3 amino acids: CATAPGQGADEQFF. The DNA of the CDR3 is TGTGCCACCGCACCGGGACAGGGGGCTGATGAGCAGTTCTTC.